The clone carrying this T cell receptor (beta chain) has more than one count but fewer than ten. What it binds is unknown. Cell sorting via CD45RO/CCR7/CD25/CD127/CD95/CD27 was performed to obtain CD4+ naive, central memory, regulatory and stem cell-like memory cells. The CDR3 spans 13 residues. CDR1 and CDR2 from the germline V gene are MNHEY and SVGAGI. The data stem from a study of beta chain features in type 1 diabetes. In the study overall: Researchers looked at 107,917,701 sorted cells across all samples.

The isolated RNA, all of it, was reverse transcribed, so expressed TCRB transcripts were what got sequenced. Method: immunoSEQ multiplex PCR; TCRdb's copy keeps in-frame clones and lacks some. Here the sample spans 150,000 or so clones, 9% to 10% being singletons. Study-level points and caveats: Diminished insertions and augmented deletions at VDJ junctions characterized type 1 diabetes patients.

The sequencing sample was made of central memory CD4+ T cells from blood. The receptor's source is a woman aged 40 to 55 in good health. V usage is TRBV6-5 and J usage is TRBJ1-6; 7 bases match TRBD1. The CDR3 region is CASSGQYNSPLHF. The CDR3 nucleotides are TGTGCTAGCTCGGGACAGTATAATTCACCCCTCCACTTT.